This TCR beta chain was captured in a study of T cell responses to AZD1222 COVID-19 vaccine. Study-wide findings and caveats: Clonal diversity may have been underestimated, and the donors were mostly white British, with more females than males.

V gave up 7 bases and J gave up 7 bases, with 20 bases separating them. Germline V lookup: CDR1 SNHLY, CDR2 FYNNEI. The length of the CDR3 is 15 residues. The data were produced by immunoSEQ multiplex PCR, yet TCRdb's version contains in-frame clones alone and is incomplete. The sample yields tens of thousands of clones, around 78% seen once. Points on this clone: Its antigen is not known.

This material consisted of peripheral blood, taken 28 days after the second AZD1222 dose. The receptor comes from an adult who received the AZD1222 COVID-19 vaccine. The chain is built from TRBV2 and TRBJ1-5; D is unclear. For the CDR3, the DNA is TGTGCCAGCATAGCCGTGGGCGGAGGAGGCCAGCCCCAGCATTTT. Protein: CASIAVGGGGQPQHF.